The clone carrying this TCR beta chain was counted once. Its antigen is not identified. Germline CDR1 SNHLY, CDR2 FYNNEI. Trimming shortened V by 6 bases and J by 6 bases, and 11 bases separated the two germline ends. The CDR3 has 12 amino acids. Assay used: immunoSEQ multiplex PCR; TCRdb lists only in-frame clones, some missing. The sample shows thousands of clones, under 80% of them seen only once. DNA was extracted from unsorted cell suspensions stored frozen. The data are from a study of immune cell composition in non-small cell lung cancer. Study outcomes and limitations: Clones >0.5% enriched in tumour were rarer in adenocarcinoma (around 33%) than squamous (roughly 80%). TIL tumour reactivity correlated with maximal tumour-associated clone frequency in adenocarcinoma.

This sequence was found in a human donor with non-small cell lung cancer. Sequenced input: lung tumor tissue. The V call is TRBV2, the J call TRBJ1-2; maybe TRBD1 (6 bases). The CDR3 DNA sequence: TGTGCCAGCAGGTGGGGGGGCGATGGCTACACCTTC. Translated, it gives CASRWGGDGYTF.